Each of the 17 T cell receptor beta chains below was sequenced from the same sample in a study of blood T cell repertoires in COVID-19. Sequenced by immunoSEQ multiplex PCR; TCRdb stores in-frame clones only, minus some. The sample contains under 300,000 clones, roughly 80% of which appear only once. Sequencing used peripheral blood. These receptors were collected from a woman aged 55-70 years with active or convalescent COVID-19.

CDR3 in amino acids: CAWKLAGIATGELFF. CDR3 bases: TGTGCCTGGAAACTAGCGGGGATCGCCACCGGGGAGCTGTTTTTT. The chain links TRBV30 to TRBJ2-2, with TRBD2 matching 10 bases. J lost 4 bases, V lost 4 bases, and 6 bases had no gene match. CDR1 and CDR2 from the germline V gene are GTSNPN and SVGIG (reference sequence). CDR3 size: 15 residues.

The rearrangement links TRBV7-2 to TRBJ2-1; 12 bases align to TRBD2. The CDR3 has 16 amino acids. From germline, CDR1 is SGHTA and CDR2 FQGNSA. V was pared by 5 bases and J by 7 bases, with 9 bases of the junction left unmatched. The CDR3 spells CASSPASGGARNEQFF. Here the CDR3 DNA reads TGTGCCAGCAGCCCAGCTAGCGGGGGGGCCCGTAATGAGCAGTTCTTC. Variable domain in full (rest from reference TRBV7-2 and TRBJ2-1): GAGVSQSPSNKVTEKGKDVELRCDPISGHTALYWYRQSLGQGLEFLIYFQGNSAPDKSGLPSDRFSAERTGGSVSTLTIQRTQQEDSAVYLCASSPASGGARNEQFFGPGTRLTVL.

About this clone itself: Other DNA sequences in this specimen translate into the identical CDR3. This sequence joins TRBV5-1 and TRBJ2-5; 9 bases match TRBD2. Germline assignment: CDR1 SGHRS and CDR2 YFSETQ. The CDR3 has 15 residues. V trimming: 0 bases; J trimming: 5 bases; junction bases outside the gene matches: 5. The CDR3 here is CASSLVAGGPETQYF. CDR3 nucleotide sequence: TGCGCCAGCAGCTTGGTGGCGGGGGGGCCGGAGACCCAGTACTTC. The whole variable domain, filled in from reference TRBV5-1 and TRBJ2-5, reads KAGVTQTPRYLIKTRGQQVTLSCSPISGHRSVSWYQQTPGQGLQFLFEYFSETQRNKGNFPGRFSGRQFSNSRSEMNVSTLELGDSALYLCASSLVAGGPETQYFGPGTRLLVL.

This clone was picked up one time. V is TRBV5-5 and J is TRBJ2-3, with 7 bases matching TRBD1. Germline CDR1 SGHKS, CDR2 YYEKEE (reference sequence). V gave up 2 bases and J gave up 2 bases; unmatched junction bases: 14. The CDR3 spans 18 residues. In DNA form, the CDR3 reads TGTGCCAGCAGCTTTGCCCGGGACAGAGACCCAGACACAGATACGCAGTATTTT. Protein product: CASSFARDRDPDTDTQYF.

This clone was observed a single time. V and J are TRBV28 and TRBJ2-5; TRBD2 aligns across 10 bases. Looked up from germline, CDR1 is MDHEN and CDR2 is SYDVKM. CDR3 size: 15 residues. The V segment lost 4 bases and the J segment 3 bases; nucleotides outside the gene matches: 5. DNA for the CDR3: TGTGCCAGCAGTTCTCGGACTAGCGGAAAAGAGACCCAGTACTTC. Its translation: CASSSRTSGKETQYF.

In DNA form, the CDR3 reads TGCGCCAGCAGCTTGGAAGGCGGGGGGGTCACAGATACGCAGTATTTT. As protein: CASSLEGGGVTDTQYF. This chain connects TRBV5-1 to TRBJ2-3; TRBD2 matches at 9 bases. In germline, CDR1 is SGHRS, CDR2 YFSETQ. CDR3 length: 16 amino acids. V was pared by 0 bases and J by 2 bases, with 4 bases of the junction left unmatched.

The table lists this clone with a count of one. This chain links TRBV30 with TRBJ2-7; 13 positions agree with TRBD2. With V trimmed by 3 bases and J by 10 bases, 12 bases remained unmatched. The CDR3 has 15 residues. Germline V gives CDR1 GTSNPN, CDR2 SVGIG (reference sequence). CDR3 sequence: CAWSQGLAGVGEQYF. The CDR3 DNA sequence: TGTGCCTGGAGCCAAGGACTAGCGGGAGTCGGAGAACAGTACTTC.

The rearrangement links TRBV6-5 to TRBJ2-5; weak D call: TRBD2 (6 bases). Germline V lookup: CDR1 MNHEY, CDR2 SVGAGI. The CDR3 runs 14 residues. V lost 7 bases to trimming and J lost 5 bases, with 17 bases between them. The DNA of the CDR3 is TGTGCCAGCAAAGCTGGTGCGGGGCTCGAGACCCAGTACTTC. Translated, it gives CASKAGAGLETQYF.

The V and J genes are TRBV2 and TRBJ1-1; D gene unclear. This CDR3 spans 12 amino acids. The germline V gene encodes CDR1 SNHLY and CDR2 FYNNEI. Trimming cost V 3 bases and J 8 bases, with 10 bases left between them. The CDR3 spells CASSEGGMEAFF. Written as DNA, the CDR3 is TGTGCCAGCAGTGAGGGAGGGATGGAAGCTTTCTTT.

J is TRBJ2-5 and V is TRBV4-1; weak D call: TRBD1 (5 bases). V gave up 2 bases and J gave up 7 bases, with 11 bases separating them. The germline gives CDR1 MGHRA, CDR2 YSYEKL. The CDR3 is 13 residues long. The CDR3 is CASSQYSQGTQYF. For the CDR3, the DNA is TGCGCCAGCAGCCAATATTCCCAGGGGACCCAGTACTTC.

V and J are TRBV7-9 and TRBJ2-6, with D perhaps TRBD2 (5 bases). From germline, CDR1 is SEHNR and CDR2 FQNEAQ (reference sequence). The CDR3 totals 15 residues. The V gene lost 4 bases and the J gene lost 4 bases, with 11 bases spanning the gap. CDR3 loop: CASSSGSDGANVLTF. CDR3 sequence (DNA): TGTGCCAGCAGCTCGGGATCAGACGGGGCCAACGTCCTGACTTTC.

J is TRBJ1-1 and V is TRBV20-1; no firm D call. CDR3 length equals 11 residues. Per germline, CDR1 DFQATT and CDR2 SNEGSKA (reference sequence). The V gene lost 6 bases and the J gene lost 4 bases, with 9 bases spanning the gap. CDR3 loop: CSATLSTEAFF. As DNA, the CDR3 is TGCAGTGCCACCTTGAGCACTGAAGCTTTCTTT.

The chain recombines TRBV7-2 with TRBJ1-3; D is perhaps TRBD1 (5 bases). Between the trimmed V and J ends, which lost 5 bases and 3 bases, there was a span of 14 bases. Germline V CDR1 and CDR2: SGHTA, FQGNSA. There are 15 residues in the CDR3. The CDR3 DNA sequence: TGTGCCAGCAGCCCTCAGGGATTCAGTGGAAACACCATATATTTT. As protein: CASSPQGFSGNTIYF.

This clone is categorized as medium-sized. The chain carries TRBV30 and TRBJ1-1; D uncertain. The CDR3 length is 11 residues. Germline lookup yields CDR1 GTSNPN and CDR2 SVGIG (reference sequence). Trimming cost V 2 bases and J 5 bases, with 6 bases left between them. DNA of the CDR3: TGTGCCTGGAGTCAACAGACTGAAGCTTTCTTT. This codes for CAWSQQTEAFF.

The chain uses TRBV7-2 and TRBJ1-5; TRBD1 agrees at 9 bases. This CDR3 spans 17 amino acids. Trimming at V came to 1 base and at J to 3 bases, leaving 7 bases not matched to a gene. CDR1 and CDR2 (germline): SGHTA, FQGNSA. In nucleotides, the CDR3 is TGTGCCAGCAGCTTAGGATATGGACAGGGGATCAATCAGCCCCAGCATTTT. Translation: CASSLGYGQGINQPQHF.

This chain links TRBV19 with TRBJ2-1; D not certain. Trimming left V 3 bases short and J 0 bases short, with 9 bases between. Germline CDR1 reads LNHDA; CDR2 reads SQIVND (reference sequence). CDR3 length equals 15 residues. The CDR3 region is CASSMEKNSYNEQFF. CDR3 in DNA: TGTGCCAGTAGTATGGAGAAGAACTCCTACAATGAGCAGTTCTTC.

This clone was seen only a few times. As DNA, the CDR3 is TGTGCCAGTAGTATCGGACAGGCGATGAACACTGAAGCTTTCTTT. This codes for CASSIGQAMNTEAFF. The rearrangement links TRBV19 to TRBJ1-1; 7 nucleotides agree with TRBD1. V was clipped by 3 bases and J by 0 bases; unmatched bases: 4. The CDR3 sequence is 15 residues long. Per the germline V gene, CDR1 is LNHDA and CDR2 is SQIVND (reference sequence).